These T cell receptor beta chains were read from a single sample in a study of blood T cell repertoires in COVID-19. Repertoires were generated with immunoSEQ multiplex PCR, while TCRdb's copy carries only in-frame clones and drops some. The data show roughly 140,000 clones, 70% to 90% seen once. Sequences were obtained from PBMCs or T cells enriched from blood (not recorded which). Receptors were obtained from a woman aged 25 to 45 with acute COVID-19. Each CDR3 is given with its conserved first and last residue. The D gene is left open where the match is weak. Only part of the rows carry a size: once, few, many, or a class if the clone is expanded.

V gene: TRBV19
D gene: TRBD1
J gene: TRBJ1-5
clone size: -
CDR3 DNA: TGTGCCAGTACCCCGACAGGGGATGAGGATCAGCCCCAGCATTTT
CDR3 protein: CASTPTGDEDQPQHF

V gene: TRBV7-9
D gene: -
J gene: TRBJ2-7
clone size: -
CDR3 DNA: TGTGCCAGCAGCCCGCGACAGTCTCAAGAGCAGTACTTC
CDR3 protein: CASSPRQSQEQYF

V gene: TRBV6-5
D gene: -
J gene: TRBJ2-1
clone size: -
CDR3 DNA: TGTGCCAGCAGTTCCAGCGGAGGTTCCTACAATGAGCAGTTCTTC
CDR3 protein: CASSSSGGSYNEQFF

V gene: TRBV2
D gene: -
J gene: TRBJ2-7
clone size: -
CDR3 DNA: TGTGCCACCAAACAGACTAGTTCCTACGAGCAGTACTTC
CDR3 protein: CATKQTSSYEQYF

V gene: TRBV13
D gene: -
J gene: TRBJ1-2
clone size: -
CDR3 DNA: TGTGCCAGCAGCTTAGGCCGGGAAGGCAACTATGGCTACACCTTC
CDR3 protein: CASSLGREGNYGYTF

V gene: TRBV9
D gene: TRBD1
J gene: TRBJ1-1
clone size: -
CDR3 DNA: TGTGCCAGCAGCGCACAGGGGACAGTCGGTGGAGCTTTCTTT
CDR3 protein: CASSAQGTVGGAFF

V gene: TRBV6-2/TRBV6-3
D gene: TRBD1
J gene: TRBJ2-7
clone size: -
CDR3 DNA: TGTGCCAGCAGTTACACAGGGGGATTCTCCTACGAGCAGTACTTC
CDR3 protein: CASSYTGGFSYEQYF

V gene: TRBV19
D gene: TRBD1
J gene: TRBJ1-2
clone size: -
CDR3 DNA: TGTGCCAGTAGGCCCGCGGGACAGGGCCGGAACTATGGCTACACCTTC
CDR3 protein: CASRPAGQGRNYGYTF

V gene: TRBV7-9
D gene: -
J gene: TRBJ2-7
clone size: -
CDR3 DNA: TGTGCCAGCAGCTCTAACCCGGTCTCTGGGCAGGGCGAGCAGTACTTC
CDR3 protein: CASSSNPVSGQGEQYF

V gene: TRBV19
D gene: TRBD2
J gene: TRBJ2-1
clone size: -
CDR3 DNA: TGTGCCAGTAGGATCGGTCCGGGAGGGCCTGATAGTGATGAGCAGTTCTTC
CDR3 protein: CASRIGPGGPDSDEQFF

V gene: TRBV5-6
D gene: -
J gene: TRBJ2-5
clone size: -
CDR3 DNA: TGTGCCAGCAGCTTGAGGCTAGCGTTAGAGACCCAGTACTTC
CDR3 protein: CASSLRLALETQYF

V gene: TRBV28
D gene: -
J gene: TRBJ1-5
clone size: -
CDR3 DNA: TGTGCCAGCAACCTCAGGGGTCAGCCCCAGCATTTT
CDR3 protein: CASNLRGQPQHF

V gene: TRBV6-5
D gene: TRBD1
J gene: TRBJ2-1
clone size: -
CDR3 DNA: TGTGCCAGCAGGAGACAGGGGCTAGGGAATGAGCAGTTCTTC
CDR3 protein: CASRRQGLGNEQFF

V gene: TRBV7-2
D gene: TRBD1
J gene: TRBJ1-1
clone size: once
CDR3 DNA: TGTGCCAGCAGCTTAGGGGGACAGGGGGGAACTGAAGCTTTCTTT
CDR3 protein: CASSLGGQGGTEAFF

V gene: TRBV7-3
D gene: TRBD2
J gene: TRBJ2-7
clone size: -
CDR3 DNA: TGTGCCAGCAGCTTAACAGGAGCGGGAGGGTCCTACGAGCAGTACTTC
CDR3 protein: CASSLTGAGGSYEQYF

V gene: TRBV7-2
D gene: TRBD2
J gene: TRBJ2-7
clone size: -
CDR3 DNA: TGTGCCAGCAGCTCGGGACTAGCGGGAGCCTTCGAGCAGTACTTC
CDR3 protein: CASSSGLAGAFEQYF

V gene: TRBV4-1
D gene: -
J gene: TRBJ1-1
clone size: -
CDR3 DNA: TGCGCCAGCAGCCAGGGAACAGGGTGGACTGAAGCTTTCTTT
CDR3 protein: CASSQGTGWTEAFF

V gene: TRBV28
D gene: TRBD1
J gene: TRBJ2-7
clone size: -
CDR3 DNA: TGTGCCAGCAGTTTGGTCCGGACAGGGACCGGGGAGCAGTACTTC
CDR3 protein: CASSLVRTGTGEQYF

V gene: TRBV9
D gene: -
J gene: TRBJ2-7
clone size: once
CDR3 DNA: TGTGCCAGCAGCGTAATACCCGCCGGCGAGCAGTACTTC
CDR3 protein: CASSVIPAGEQYF

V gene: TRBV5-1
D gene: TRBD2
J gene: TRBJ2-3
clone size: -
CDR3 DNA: TGCGCCAGCAGCCCCGGGACTAGCGCGTTCACAGATACGCAGTATTTT
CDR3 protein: CASSPGTSAFTDTQYF

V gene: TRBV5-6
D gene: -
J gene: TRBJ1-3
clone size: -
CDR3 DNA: TGTGCCAGCAGCTTGGCGGCCAGGGTGGGCACCATATATTTT
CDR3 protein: CASSLAARVGTIYF

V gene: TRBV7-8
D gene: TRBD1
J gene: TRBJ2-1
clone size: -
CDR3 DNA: TGTGCCAGCAGCTGGGTGGGACAGATTGAGCAGTTCTTC
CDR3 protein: CASSWVGQIEQFF

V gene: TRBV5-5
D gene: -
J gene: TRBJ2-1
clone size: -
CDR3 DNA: TGTGCCAGCAGCTTGGTGGCAGGGGCTTCCTACAATGAGCAGTTCTTC
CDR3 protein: CASSLVAGASYNEQFF

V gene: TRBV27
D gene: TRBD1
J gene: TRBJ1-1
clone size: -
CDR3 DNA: TGTGCCAGCAGTTTGGGGGACAGCTTCACTGAAGCTTTCTTT
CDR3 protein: CASSLGDSFTEAFF

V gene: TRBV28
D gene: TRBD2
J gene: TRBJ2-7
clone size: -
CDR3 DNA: TGTGCCAGCAGTCCCCCCGAGGGTATCATAGCGGGAGAGGACGAGCAGTACTTC
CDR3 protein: CASSPPEGIIAGEDEQYF

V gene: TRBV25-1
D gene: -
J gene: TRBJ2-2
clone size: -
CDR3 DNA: TGTGCCAGCAGTGAACGGACAGACACCGGGGAGCTGTTTTTT
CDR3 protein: CASSERTDTGELFF

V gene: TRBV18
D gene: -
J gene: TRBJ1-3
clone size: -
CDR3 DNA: TGTGCCAGCTCACCACCGGAGGGCCCGGCCGGAAACACCATATATTTT
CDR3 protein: CASSPPEGPAGNTIYF